This T cell receptor (beta chain) is from a study of T cell changes during pregnancy in multiple sclerosis. The CDR3 length is 15 residues. Trimming took 2 bases from V and 2 from J, leaving 13 bases between them. CDR1 is MDHEN, CDR2 SYDVKM, per germline. The method was immunoSEQ multiplex PCR; TCRdb's version includes in-frame clones alone and lacks a portion of them. The table lists some 54,000 clones, approximately 94% of them singletons. The specimen was CD8+ T cells from peripheral blood mononuclear cells, collected in the third trimester of pregnancy. The genes are TRBV28 and TRBJ2-7, with D perhaps TRBD2 (6 bases). The receptor was derived from a female donor with multiple sclerosis, enrolled in a pregnancy study. CDR3 sequence reads: CASSLGSSVPYEQYF. The DNA for the CDR3 is TGTGCCAGCAGTTTAGGGTCTAGCGTTCCCTACGAGCAGTACTTC.